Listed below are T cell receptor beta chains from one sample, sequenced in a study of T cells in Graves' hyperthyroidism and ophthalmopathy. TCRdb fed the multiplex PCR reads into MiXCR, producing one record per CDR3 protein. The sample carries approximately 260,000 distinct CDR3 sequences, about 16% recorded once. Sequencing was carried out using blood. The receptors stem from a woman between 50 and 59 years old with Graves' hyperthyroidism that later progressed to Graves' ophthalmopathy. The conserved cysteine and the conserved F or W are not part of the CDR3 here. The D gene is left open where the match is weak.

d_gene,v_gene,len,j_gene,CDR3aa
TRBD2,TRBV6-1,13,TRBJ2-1,ASSELAGEGNEQF
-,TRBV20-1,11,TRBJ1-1,SAPFGANTEAF
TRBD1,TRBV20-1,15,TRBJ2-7,SARDRLPQGTRCEQY
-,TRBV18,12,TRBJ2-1,ASSPISGGNEQF
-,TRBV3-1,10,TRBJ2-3,ASSALEDTQY
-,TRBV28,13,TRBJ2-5,ASSSALGPQETQY
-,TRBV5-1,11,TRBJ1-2,ASSPGGNYGYT
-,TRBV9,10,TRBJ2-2,ASSADTGELF
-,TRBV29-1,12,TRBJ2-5,SVSALGLLETQY
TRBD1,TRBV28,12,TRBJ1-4,ASTNLDRGGKLF
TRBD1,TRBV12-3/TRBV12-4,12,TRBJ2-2,ASTRTGGTGELF
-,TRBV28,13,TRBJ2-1,ASNPAGTDNNEQF
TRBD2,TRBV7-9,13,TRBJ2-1,ASSLMGTSVSEQF
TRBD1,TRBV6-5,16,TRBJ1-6,ASSYDGQASSYNSPLH
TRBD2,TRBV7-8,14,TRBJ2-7,ASSPRLAGALGEQY
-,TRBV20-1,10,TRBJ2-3,SAMESTDTQY
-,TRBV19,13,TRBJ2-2,ASLSGHANTGELF
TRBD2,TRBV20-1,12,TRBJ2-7,SAVGLAGDLGQY
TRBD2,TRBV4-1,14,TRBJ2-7,ASSQDRLADSYEQY
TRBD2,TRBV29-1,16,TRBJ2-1,SVWGGTSGRANYSEQF
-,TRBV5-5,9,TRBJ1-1,ASVEYTEAF
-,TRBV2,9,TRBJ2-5,ASSEVGTQY
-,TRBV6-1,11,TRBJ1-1,ASSRVSTSEAF
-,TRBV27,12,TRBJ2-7,ARRGRGYSYEQY
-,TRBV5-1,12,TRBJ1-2,ASNSDTGSYGYT
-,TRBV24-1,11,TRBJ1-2,ATSESGFGGYT
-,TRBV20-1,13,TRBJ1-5,SASEGPYSNQPQH
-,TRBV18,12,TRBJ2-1,ASSPQNSHNEQF